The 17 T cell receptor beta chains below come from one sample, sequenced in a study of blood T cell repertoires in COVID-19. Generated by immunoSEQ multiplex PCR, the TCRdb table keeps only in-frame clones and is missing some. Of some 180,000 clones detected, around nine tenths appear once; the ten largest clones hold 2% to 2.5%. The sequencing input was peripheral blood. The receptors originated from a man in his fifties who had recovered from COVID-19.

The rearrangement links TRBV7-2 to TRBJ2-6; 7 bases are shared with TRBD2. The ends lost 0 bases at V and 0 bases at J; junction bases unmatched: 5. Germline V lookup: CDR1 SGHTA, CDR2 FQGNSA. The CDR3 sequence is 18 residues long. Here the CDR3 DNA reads TGTGCCAGCAGCTTAGCTCCGCGGGAGTACTCTGGGGCCAACGTCCTGACTTTC. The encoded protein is CASSLAPREYSGANVLTF. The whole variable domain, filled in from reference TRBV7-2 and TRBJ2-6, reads GAGVSQSPSNKVTEKGKDVELRCDPISGHTALYWYRQSLGQGLEFLIYFQGNSAPDKSGLPSDRFSAERTGGSVSTLTIQRTQQEDSAVYLCASSLAPREYSGANVLTFGAGSRLTVL.

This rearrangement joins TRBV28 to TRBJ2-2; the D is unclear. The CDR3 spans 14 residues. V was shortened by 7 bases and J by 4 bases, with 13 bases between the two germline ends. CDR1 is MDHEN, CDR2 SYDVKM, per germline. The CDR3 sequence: CASISHAATGELFF. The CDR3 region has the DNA TGTGCCAGCATCTCCCATGCGGCCACCGGGGAGCTGTTTTTT.

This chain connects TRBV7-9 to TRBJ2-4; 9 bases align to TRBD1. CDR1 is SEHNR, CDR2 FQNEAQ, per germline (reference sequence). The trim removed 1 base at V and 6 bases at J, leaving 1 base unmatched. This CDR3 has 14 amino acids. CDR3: CASSLDRGLNIQYF. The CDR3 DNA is TGTGCCAGCAGCTTAGACAGGGGGCTAAACATTCAGTACTTC.

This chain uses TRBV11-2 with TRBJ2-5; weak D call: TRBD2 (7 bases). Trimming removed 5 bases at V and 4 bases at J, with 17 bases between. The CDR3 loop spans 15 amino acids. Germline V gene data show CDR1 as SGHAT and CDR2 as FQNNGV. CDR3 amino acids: CASSGGGGGRETQYF. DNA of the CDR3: TGTGCCAGCAGCGGAGGCGGCGGGGGCCGAGAGACCCAGTACTTC.

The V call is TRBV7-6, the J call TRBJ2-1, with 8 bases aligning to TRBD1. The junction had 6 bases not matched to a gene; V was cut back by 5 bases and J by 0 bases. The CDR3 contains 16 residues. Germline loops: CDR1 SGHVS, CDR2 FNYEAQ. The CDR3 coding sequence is TGTGCCAGCAGCCCCAGGGGGCGGAGCTCCTACAATGAGCAGTTCTTC. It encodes CASSPRGRSSYNEQFF.

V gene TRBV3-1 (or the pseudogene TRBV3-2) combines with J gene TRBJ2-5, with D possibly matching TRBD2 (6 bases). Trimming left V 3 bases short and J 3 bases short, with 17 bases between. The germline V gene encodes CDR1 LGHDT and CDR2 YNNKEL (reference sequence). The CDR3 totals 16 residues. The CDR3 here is CASSHGDRRREETQYF. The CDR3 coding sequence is TGTGCCAGCAGCCACGGCGACAGAAGGAGGGAAGAGACCCAGTACTTC.

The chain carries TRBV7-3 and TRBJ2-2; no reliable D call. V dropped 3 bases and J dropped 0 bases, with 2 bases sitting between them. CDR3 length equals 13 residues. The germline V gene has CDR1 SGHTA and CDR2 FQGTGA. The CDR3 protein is CASSFSNTGELFF. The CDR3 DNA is TGTGCCAGCAGCTTCTCGAACACCGGGGAGCTGTTTTTT. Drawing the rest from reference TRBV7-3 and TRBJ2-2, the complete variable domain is GAGVSQTPSNKVTEKGKYVELRCDPISGHTALYWYRQSLGQGPEFLIYFQGTGAADDSGLPNDRFFAVRPEGSVSTLKIQRTERGDSAVYLCASSFSNTGELFFGEGSRLTVL.

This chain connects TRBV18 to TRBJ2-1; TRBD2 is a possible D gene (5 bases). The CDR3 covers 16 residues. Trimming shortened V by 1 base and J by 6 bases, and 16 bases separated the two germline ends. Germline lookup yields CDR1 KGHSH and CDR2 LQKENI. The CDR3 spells CASSPRSGLGLNEQFF. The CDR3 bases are TGTGCCAGCTCACCACGATCAGGACTGGGTCTCAATGAGCAGTTCTTC.

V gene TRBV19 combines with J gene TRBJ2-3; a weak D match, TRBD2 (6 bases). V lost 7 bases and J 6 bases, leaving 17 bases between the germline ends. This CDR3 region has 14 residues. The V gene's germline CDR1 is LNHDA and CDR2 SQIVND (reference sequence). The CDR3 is CASTLGLSGDTQYF. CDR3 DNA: TGTGCCAGTACCCTAGGACTATCAGGGGATACGCAGTATTTT.

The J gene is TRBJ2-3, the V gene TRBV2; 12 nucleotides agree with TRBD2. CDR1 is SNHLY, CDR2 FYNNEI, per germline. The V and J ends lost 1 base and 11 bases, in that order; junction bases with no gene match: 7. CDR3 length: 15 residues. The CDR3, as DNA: TGTGCCAGCAGTGAAGTAGCTAGCGGGGGGGCCGGGCAGTATTTT. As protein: CASSEVASGGAGQYF.

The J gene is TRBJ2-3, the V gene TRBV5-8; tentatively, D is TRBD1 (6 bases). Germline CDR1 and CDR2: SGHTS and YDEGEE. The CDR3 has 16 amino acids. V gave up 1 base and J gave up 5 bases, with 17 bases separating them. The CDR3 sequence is CASSLSGRGKRDTQYF. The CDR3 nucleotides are TGTGCCAGCAGCTTGTCGGGCAGGGGAAAAAGAGATACGCAGTATTTT.

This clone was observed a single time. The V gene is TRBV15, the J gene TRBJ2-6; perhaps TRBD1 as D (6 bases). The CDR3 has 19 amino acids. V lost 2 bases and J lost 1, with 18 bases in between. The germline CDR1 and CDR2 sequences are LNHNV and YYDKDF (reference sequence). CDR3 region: CATSRIFRDTGSGANVLTF. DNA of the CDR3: TGTGCCACCAGCAGAATATTCCGCGACACAGGGTCTGGGGCCAACGTCCTGACTTTC.

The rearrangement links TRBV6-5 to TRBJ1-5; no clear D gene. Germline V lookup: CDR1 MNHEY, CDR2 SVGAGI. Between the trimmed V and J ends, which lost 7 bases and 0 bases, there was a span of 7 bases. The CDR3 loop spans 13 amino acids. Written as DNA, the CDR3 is TGTGCCAGCAACCTAGATAGCAATCAGCCCCAGCATTTT. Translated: CASNLDSNQPQHF.

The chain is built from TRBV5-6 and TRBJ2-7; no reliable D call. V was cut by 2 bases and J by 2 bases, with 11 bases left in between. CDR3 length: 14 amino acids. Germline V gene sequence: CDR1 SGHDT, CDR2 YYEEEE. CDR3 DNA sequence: TGTGCCAGCAGCTTCTCGACTGTTACCTACGAGCAGTACTTC. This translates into CASSFSTVTYEQYF.

Here the CDR3 reads CASSLELAEETQYF. Written as DNA, the CDR3 is TGCGCCAGCAGCTTGGAACTAGCGGAAGAGACCCAGTACTTC. This rearrangement joins TRBV5-1 to TRBJ2-5; 8 bases fit TRBD2. This CDR3 is built from 14 residues. Looked up from germline, CDR1 is SGHRS and CDR2 is YFSETQ. Germline trimming cut 0 bases from V and 3 bases from J; bases unmatched to any gene: 1.

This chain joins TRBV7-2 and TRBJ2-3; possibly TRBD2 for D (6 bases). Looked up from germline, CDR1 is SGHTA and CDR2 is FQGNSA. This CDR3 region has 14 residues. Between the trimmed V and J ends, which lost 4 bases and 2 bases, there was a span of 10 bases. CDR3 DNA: TGTGCCAGCAGCTATAGCGGACCCACAGATACGCAGTATTTT. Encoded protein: CASSYSGPTDTQYF.

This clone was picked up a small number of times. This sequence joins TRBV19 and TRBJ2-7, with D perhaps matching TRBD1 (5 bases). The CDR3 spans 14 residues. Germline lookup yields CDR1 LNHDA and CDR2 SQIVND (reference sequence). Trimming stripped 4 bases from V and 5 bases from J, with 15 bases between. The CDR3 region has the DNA TGTGCCAGTAGTAGGGGCAGTGCCAGGGACGAGCAGTACTTC. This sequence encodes CASSRGSARDEQYF.